These 9 T cell receptor beta chains share one sample of origin, sequenced in a study of shared T cell receptors in the human thymus. Sequencing was performed with immunoSEQ multiplex PCR; in TCRdb, only in-frame clones are kept and a portion is missing. This sample has just under 550,000 clones, with 70% to 80% found just once. The data also belong to a second study, concerning human thymus T cells.

Sequenced input: thymocytes. These receptors came from a boy under three years old with a congenital heart defect.

This rearrangement joins TRBV14 to TRBJ2-7; D perhaps matches TRBD2 (8 bases). V lost 4 bases, J lost 6 bases, and 22 bases lay in between. Germline values: CDR1 SGHDN, CDR2 FVKESK. The CDR3 has 16 amino acids. The chain's CDR3 is CASSRETGPLAGEQYF. Here the CDR3 DNA reads TGTGCCAGCAGCCGAGAGACAGGGCCCCTAGCGGGCGAGCAGTACTTC.

This clone came up once. The gene calls are TRBV6-5 and TRBJ2-7; 11 bases map to TRBD2. Trimming took 7 bases from V and 5 from J; bases not matched to a gene: 7. The germline CDR1 and CDR2 sequences are MNHEY and SVGAGI. This CDR3 comprises 14 residues. The CDR3, as DNA: TGTGCCAGCACACCACTAGCGGGAGTCGACGAGCAGTACTTC. Translating gives CASTPLAGVDEQYF.

This clone occurred once. The chain employs TRBV28 and TRBJ1-1, with D possibly TRBD1 on 5 matching bases. Germline values: CDR1 MDHEN, CDR2 SYDVKM. This CDR3 comprises 13 residues. Trimming pared 2 bases from V and 4 bases from J, leaving 8 bases between. The CDR3 DNA sequence: TGTGCCAGCAGTTTAGGGGCCGGCACTGAAGCTTTCTTT. Protein product: CASSLGAGTEAFF.

This chain joins TRBV28 and TRBJ2-1; 9 nucleotides match TRBD1. Unmatched junction bases numbered 5, after V lost 0 bases and J lost 5 bases. The germline V gene has CDR1 MDHEN and CDR2 SYDVKM. The CDR3 extends over 16 amino acids. DNA of the CDR3: TGTGCCAGCAGTTTATGGGACAGGGGCCCGAACAATGAGCAGTTCTTC. This translates into CASSLWDRGPNNEQFF.

This clone has a handful of counts. Distinct nucleotide sequences in the sample also encode this CDR3. The chain combines TRBV5-1 with TRBJ2-7; no firm D call. The CDR3 sequence is 11 residues long. The germline V gene has CDR1 SGHRS and CDR2 YFSETQ. Trimming took 3 bases from V and 1 from J, leaving 2 bases between them. This CDR3 reads CASSSSYEQYF. DNA for the CDR3: TGCGCCAGCAGCTCGTCCTACGAGCAGTACTTC.

The chain uses TRBV30 and TRBJ1-5; 7 bases align to TRBD1. Looked up from germline, CDR1 is GTSNPN and CDR2 is SVGIG (reference sequence). The CDR3 runs to 16 residues. Trimming cost V 3 bases and J 2 bases; bases outside gene matches: 10. Here the CDR3 reads CAWSAGGQLGNQPQHF. The CDR3 nucleotides are TGTGCCTGGAGCGCAGGGGGTCAGTTGGGCAATCAGCCCCAGCATTTT.

The chain links TRBV4-2 to TRBJ2-1; perhaps TRBD1 as D (6 bases). The length of the CDR3 is 13 residues. In germline, CDR1 is LGHNA, CDR2 YNFKEQ. Trimming cost V 0 bases and J 10 bases, with 10 bases left between them. CDR3 DNA: TGTGCCAGCAGCCAAGATAAGGGGGTAGAGCAGTTCTTC. It is translated as CASSQDKGVEQFF.

The V call is TRBV14, the J call TRBJ2-7; 8 bases fit TRBD2. Germline CDR1 SGHDN, CDR2 FVKESK. The V and J ends lost 1 base and 6 bases, in that order; junction bases with no gene match: 5. There are 14 residues in the CDR3. CDR3 nucleotide sequence: TGTGCCAGCAGCCAAGTAGAGACTAGCGCCGAGCAGTACTTC. Protein product: CASSQVETSAEQYF.

The chain is built from TRBV29-1 and TRBJ1-1; a weak D match, TRBD1 (6 bases). The CDR3 sequence is 14 residues long. CDR1 SQVTM and CDR2 ANQGSEA come from the germline V gene. Trimming took off 7 bases at V and 0 bases at J, with 15 bases between the two ends. The DNA for the CDR3 is TGCAGCGCCGGGGGGGGCAGGGTGAACACTGAAGCTTTCTTT. Its protein product is CSAGGGRVNTEAFF.